This T cell receptor (beta chain) was recovered during a study of T cell changes during pregnancy in multiple sclerosis. The assay was immunoSEQ multiplex PCR, and TCRdb's table has in-frame clones only and misses some. The sample has roughly 90,000 clones, 80% to 95% seen once; the top ten hold under 0.95%. The length of the CDR3 is 12 residues. CDR1 and CDR2 from the germline V gene are MNHEY and SMNVEV (reference sequence). Trimming removed 6 bases from V and 3 bases from J; junction bases left unmatched: 2. Sequences were derived from peripheral blood, sampled before pregnancy. The gene calls are TRBV27 and TRBJ2-7; 7 bases fit TRBD1. The sequence was obtained from a female donor with multiple sclerosis, enrolled in a pregnancy study. DNA of the CDR3: TGTGCCAGCAGGACAGGGAGCTACGAGCAGTACTTC. Translating gives CASRTGSYEQYF.